Below, 8 T cell receptor beta chains from the same sample are listed, as sequenced in a study of cytomegalovirus exposure and HLA in healthy donors. Primers included in the PCR were 60 Vbeta and 13 Jbeta primers. Some clones are missing from TCRdb's copy, which holds only in-frame ones; the method was immunoSEQ multiplex PCR. This table has about 140,000 clones, about four fifths appearing once. Sequencing used PBMCs. These receptors were taken from a man aged 18 to 29 in good health and CMV-seropositive.

This chain uses TRBV6-5 with TRBJ2-3; 9 bases match TRBD1. The CDR3 is 14 residues long. The germline V gene has CDR1 MNHEY and CDR2 SVGAGI. The CDR3 protein is CAAGTGNFVDTQYF. The CDR3 DNA follows: TGTGCGGCCGGGACAGGGAATTTTGTGGATACGCAGTATTTT.

The V and J genes are TRBV28 and TRBJ2-2, with a possible D match to TRBD2 (6 bases). V dropped 5 bases and J dropped 3 bases, with 19 bases sitting between them. The germline CDR1 and CDR2 sequences are MDHEN and SYDVKM. The CDR3 totals 17 residues. The CDR3 DNA follows: TGTGCCAGCAGTACGGGGGAGGAGGGTCGGGACACCGGGGAGCTGTTTTTT. Translating gives CASSTGEEGRDTGELFF.

The J gene is TRBJ2-3, the V gene TRBV7-9; 8 bases are a match to TRBD2. This CDR3 is built from 17 residues. After removal of 5 bases from V and 2 bases from J, the junction contained 12 bases not matched to a gene. The V gene's germline CDR1 is SEHNR and CDR2 FQNEAQ (reference sequence). The CDR3 DNA sequence: TGTGCCAGCAGCCCCTCCCTCGAGCGGGAGCACACAGATACGCAGTATTTT. It encodes CASSPSLEREHTDTQYF.

The chain recombines TRBV11-1 with TRBJ2-2, with D tentatively TRBD1 (6 bases). CDR3 length: 15 amino acids. Germline values: CDR1 SGHAT, CDR2 FQDESV (reference sequence). Trimming removed 1 base at V and 0 bases at J, with 6 bases between. The CDR3 DNA sequence: TGTGCCAGCAGCTTAGGGACAGCGAACACCGGGGAGCTGTTTTTT. This codes for CASSLGTANTGELFF. The full variable domain, in which reference TRBV11-1 and TRBJ2-2 provide the parts outside the CDR3, is EAEVAQSPRYKITEKSQAVAFWCDPISGHATLYWYRQILGQGPELLVQFQDESVVDDSQLPKDRFSAERLKGVDSTLKIQPAELGDSAMYLCASSLGTANTGELFFGEGSRLTVL.

The chain employs TRBV19 and TRBJ1-5; a possible D gene is TRBD1 (6 bases). The CDR3 sequence is 13 residues long. The germline V gene has CDR1 LNHDA and CDR2 SQIVND (reference sequence). The germline V and J ends were trimmed by 6 bases and 5 bases, with 11 bases remaining between them. CDR3 amino acids: CASRGRGYQPQHF. CDR3 in DNA: TGTGCCAGTAGGGGCAGGGGTTATCAGCCCCAGCATTTT.

Regarding this clone: This sample includes further DNA sequences coding for the same CDR3. The rearrangement links TRBV6-1 to TRBJ1-1, with D perhaps TRBD1 (5 bases). This CDR3 is 13 amino acids long. Trimming cost V 5 bases and J 3 bases, with 10 bases left between them. Germline loops: CDR1 MNHNS, CDR2 SASEGT. CDR3 DNA: TGTGCCAGCAGTAGACAGTCGTACACTGAAGCTTTCTTT. This encodes CASSRQSYTEAFF.

This chain uses TRBV15 with TRBJ2-7; 11 bases map to TRBD2. V gave up 5 bases and J gave up 5 bases; unmatched junction bases: 8. The CDR3 loop spans 15 amino acids. Germline V lookup: CDR1 LNHNV, CDR2 YYDKDF (reference sequence). CDR3: CATSLTTSGANEQYF. The CDR3 bases are TGTGCCACCAGCTTAACGACTAGCGGGGCGAACGAGCAGTACTTC.

This clone was seen just once. J is TRBJ2-7 and V is TRBV6-1; D is perhaps TRBD2 (6 bases). This CDR3 is built from 15 residues. The V and J ends lost 4 bases and 0 bases respectively, with 13 bases between them. Germline loops: CDR1 MNHNS, CDR2 SASEGT. For the CDR3, the DNA is TGTGCCAGCAGTGGCGGGACCTTGAGCTCCTACGAGCAGTACTTC. It translates to CASSGGTLSSYEQYF.